This entry is about one T cell receptor (beta chain). Its antigen is undetermined. Vbeta (60) and Jbeta (13) primers were used in the PCR. As processed by the authors: In a later analysis, about 9.9 million of about 80 million unique beta chains occurred in at least two donors. Libraries were prepared by immunoSEQ multiplex PCR; TCRdb keeps only in-frame clonotypes and omits some of them. Clone size and the V and J calls come from that table; the DNA yielded D and trimming. Of about 76,000 clones listed, 65% to 85% are singletons. These data come from a study of cytomegalovirus exposure and HLA in healthy donors. General study results and limits: When analyzed later, a missense DCLRE1C variant was found to be linked to TCR beta V- and J-gene trimming. A later analysis linked 15,000 to 20,000 TCR beta sequences to HLA alleles at 0.05 false discovery rate.

The CDR3 totals 15 residues. Looked up from germline, CDR1 is MNHEY and CDR2 is SVGAGI. V lost 7 bases, J lost 6 bases, and 8 bases stayed unmatched. This rearrangement joins TRBV6-5 to TRBJ1-6; 8 bases line up with TRBD1. Sample: PBMCs. This clonotype originated in a man between 60 and 75 years old in good health and CMV-seropositive. CDR3 loop: CASTLGQGLNSPLHF. CDR3 DNA: TGTGCCAGCACCCTTGGACAGGGCCTTAATTCACCCCTCCACTTT.